This is a list of T cell receptor beta chains from one sample in a study of control samples from healthy donors and cancer patients. The assay was immunoSEQ multiplex PCR, and TCRdb's table has in-frame clones only and misses some. The sample holds 65,000 to 100,000 clones; around 87% are singletons and the top ten take about 18%. Sequenced sample: blood. The receptor source for this set is a man between 50 and 59 years old in good health. Each CDR3 is given with its conserved first and last residue. The D gene is left open where the match is weak. Size is omitted from some rows. Given values are once, few, many or a class for expanded clones.

DNA: TGTGCCAGCAGCTTAGACCTAGCGGGGGGAAATGAGCAGTTCTTC
CDR3: CASSLDLAGGNEQFF
V: TRBV7-2
J: TRBJ2-1
size: .
D: TRBD2

DNA: TGTGCCAGCAGCGTAGAAGTTGGGACCTACTATGGCTACACCTTC
CDR3: CASSVEVGTYYGYTF
V: TRBV9
J: TRBJ1-2
size: .
D: .

DNA: TGTGCCATCCAAGGGCAGGGGGATCAGCCCCAGCATTTT
CDR3: CAIQGQGDQPQHF
V: TRBV24-1
J: TRBJ1-5
size: .
D: TRBD1

DNA: TGTGCCATCAGTGAGTCGTCCGGGACAAACCCTGAAGCTTTCTTT
CDR3: CAISESSGTNPEAFF
V: TRBV10-3
J: TRBJ1-1
size: few
D: .

DNA: TGTGCCTGGAGTGACAGGGGTCCGGGTGAAGCTTTCTTT
CDR3: CAWSDRGPGEAFF
V: TRBV30
J: TRBJ1-1
size: .
D: TRBD1

DNA: TGTGCCAGCAGCTTCAGGACAGGGGGTTCCGGCACTGAAGCTTTCTTT
CDR3: CASSFRTGGSGTEAFF
V: TRBV7-9
J: TRBJ1-1
size: .
D: TRBD1

DNA: TGTGCCAGCAGCCTCCCGGGGGCACTCTACAATGAGCAGTTCTTC
CDR3: CASSLPGALYNEQFF
V: TRBV3-1/TRBV3-2
J: TRBJ2-1
size: .
D: .

DNA: TGTGCCAGCAGCCGCCTGGGCGAGGGGAACACTGAAGCTTTCTTT
CDR3: CASSRLGEGNTEAFF
V: TRBV2
J: TRBJ1-1
size: .
D: .

DNA: TGCGCCAGCAGCCAACTCGTAGGGACGGCTAACTATGGCTACACCTTC
CDR3: CASSQLVGTANYGYTF
V: TRBV4-3
J: TRBJ1-2
size: few
D: .

DNA: TGTGCCAGCAGCTTAATCGAGGGGGGGCTTAGGGAGACCCAGTACTTC
CDR3: CASSLIEGGLRETQYF
V: TRBV7-6
J: TRBJ2-5
size: .
D: .

DNA: TGTGCCAGTAGTTTGGGACCCAACTCTGGGGCCAACGTCCTGACTTTC
CDR3: CASSLGPNSGANVLTF
V: TRBV19
J: TRBJ2-6
size: .
D: .

DNA: TGTGCCAGCAGCTTAGCGGGGACACCCAACCAGTTCTTC
CDR3: CASSLAGTPNQFF
V: TRBV7-9
J: TRBJ2-1
size: .
D: .

DNA: TGTGCCAGCAGCTGGAGCAACACCGGGGAGCTGTTTTTT
CDR3: CASSWSNTGELFF
V: TRBV7-3
J: TRBJ2-2
size: .
D: .

DNA: TGCGCCAGCAGCCACCCCCCGGCCGGGACAGGGCAAAAACGCTATGGCTACACCTTC
CDR3: CASSHPPAGTGQKRYGYTF
V: TRBV4-1
J: TRBJ1-2
size: .
D: TRBD1

DNA: TGTGCCAGCAGTCCAGGACACAAATTATCCTATGGCTACACCTTC
CDR3: CASSPGHKLSYGYTF
V: TRBV7-8
J: TRBJ1-2
size: .
D: .

DNA: TGTGCCAGCAGCCAAGGGGGGACAGGATTTAACAATGAGCAGTTCTTC
CDR3: CASSQGGTGFNNEQFF
V: TRBV7-2
J: TRBJ2-1
size: .
D: TRBD1

DNA: TGTGCCAGCAGCTTACCAGGACTAACAGCTAACTATGGCTACACCTTC
CDR3: CASSLPGLTANYGYTF
V: TRBV7-2
J: TRBJ1-2
size: few
D: .

DNA: TGTGCCATCTCGGCTCTCTACAATGAGCAGTTCTTC
CDR3: CAISALYNEQFF
V: TRBV24-1
J: TRBJ2-1
size: .
D: .

DNA: TGCGCCACCCTAGGACTAGCGGCCTCCTACGAGCAGTACTTC
CDR3: CATLGLAASYEQYF
V: TRBV10-2
J: TRBJ2-7
size: .
D: TRBD2

DNA: TGTGCCAGCAGTTCGACGGACAGGTACTTGGGGGAGCAGTACTTC
CDR3: CASSSTDRYLGEQYF
V: TRBV27
J: TRBJ2-7
size: .
D: TRBD1

DNA: TGTGCCACCAGTGCCCCCTCCGGGGGACAGGGGGCTAGTGGGACCCAGTACTTC
CDR3: CATSAPSGGQGASGTQYF
V: TRBV24-1
J: TRBJ2-5
size: .
D: TRBD1

DNA: TGCGCCAGCAGCCAAGAGATAGCGGAGGCTCCCAAGGGCGATACGCAGTATTTT
CDR3: CASSQEIAEAPKGDTQYF
V: TRBV4-3
J: TRBJ2-3
size: .
D: .

DNA: TGTGCCACTACAGGGTCCTCCTATAATTCACCCCTCCACTTT
CDR3: CATTGSSYNSPLHF
V: TRBV19
J: TRBJ1-6
size: .
D: .

DNA: TGTGCCACCAGTGACAACACAAATAGCAATCAGCCCCAGCATTTT
CDR3: CATSDNTNSNQPQHF
V: TRBV24-1
J: TRBJ1-5
size: .
D: .

DNA: TGTGCCAGCAGCTTAGTAAGGGGAGATGGCTACACCTTC
CDR3: CASSLVRGDGYTF
V: TRBV7-8
J: TRBJ1-2
size: .
D: .

DNA: TGTGCCAGCCTTACTAGCGGGGGGAGGGAGACCCAGTACTTC
CDR3: CASLTSGGRETQYF
V: TRBV28
J: TRBJ2-5
size: .
D: TRBD2

DNA: TGTGCCAGCAGCTTAGCGGGACGAGGGGTCAATGAGCAGTTCTTC
CDR3: CASSLAGRGVNEQFF
V: TRBV7-6
J: TRBJ2-1
size: .
D: .

DNA: TGTGCCAGCAGTCCTCAGAAGCATGGCTACACCTTC
CDR3: CASSPQKHGYTF
V: TRBV7-2
J: TRBJ1-2
size: .
D: .

DNA: TGTGCCAGCAGCCAAGGGGCATACGGGGGAGATACGCAGTATTTT
CDR3: CASSQGAYGGDTQYF
V: TRBV3-1/TRBV3-2
J: TRBJ2-3
size: .
D: .

DNA: TGTGCCAGCTCACCACAACGGACTAATGAAAAACTGTTTTTT
CDR3: CASSPQRTNEKLFF
V: TRBV18
J: TRBJ1-4
size: .
D: .

DNA: TGTGCCAGCGCCGCCGTCGGGGAGCTGTTTTTT
CDR3: CASAAVGELFF
V: TRBV19
J: TRBJ2-2
size: .
D: .

DNA: TGTGCCAGCAGTGACGGGGATGGAGATACGCAGTATTTT
CDR3: CASSDGDGDTQYF
V: TRBV6-4
J: TRBJ2-3
size: many
D: .

DNA: TGCAGTGCTAGTAGTCAATTGGGCAGGGGAAACTATGGCTACACCTTC
CDR3: CSASSQLGRGNYGYTF
V: TRBV20-1
J: TRBJ1-2
size: .
D: .

DNA: TGTGCCAGCAGCTTTGGGACAGGGGCCGAGCAGTACTTC
CDR3: CASSFGTGAEQYF
V: TRBV11-1
J: TRBJ2-7
size: .
D: TRBD1

DNA: TGTGCCAGCAGCCTAGCGGGAGATTACGAGCAGTACTTC
CDR3: CASSLAGDYEQYF
V: TRBV6-2/TRBV6-3
J: TRBJ2-7
size: .
D: TRBD2

DNA: TGTGCCAGCAGCTTAGAGATTCCTAACTATGGCTACACCTTC
CDR3: CASSLEIPNYGYTF
V: TRBV7-2
J: TRBJ1-2
size: .
D: .

DNA: TGCGCCAGCAGAGCTAGGCAGGGGGAATATAATTCACCCCTCCACTTT
CDR3: CASRARQGEYNSPLHF
V: TRBV5-1
J: TRBJ1-6
size: .
D: TRBD1

DNA: TGTGCCAGCAGTTCGGGGAATCAGCCCCAGCATTTT
CDR3: CASSSGNQPQHF
V: TRBV6-2/TRBV6-3
J: TRBJ1-5
size: .
D: .

DNA: TGCGCCAGCAGTGAGGGGGGCCGACAAGAGACCCAGTACTTC
CDR3: CASSEGGRQETQYF
V: TRBV10-2
J: TRBJ2-5
size: few
D: .

DNA: TGTGCCACCAGCCCTCCCCGAGCGGGGGGGCCTGGGAATGAGCAGTTCTTC
CDR3: CATSPPRAGGPGNEQFF
V: TRBV15
J: TRBJ2-1
size: few
D: TRBD2

DNA: TGTGCCAGCAGTGAAATAATGAACACTGAAGCTTTCTTT
CDR3: CASSEIMNTEAFF
V: TRBV6-4
J: TRBJ1-1
size: .
D: .

DNA: TGTGCCAGCAGCCAAACGCCGGGACAGCGAGGCTACACCTTC
CDR3: CASSQTPGQRGYTF
V: TRBV3-1/TRBV3-2
J: TRBJ1-2
size: .
D: TRBD1

DNA: TGTGCCAGCAGTTTATCGCCGACAGGGACCTCCTACGAGCAGTACTTC
CDR3: CASSLSPTGTSYEQYF
V: TRBV27
J: TRBJ2-7
size: .
D: TRBD1

DNA: TGTGCCAGCAGTCTATCTTTTAGCACAGATACGCAGTATTTT
CDR3: CASSLSFSTDTQYF
V: TRBV9
J: TRBJ2-3
size: .
D: .

DNA: TGTGCCAGCAGTGAAGCGGCCCGCTACGAGCAGTACTTC
CDR3: CASSEAARYEQYF
V: TRBV6-1
J: TRBJ2-7
size: .
D: .

DNA: TGTGCCAGCAGAACAGGGGGCAATCAGCCCCAGCATTTT
CDR3: CASRTGGNQPQHF
V: TRBV12-3/TRBV12-4
J: TRBJ1-5
size: .
D: TRBD1

DNA: TGCGCCAGCAGCCAAGATAGGGTTAACGATTCACCCCTCCACTTT
CDR3: CASSQDRVNDSPLHF
V: TRBV4-3
J: TRBJ1-6
size: .
D: .

DNA: TGTGCCAGCAGCTTCGGGAATGAGCAGTTCTTC
CDR3: CASSFGNEQFF
V: TRBV3-1/TRBV3-2
J: TRBJ2-1
size: .
D: .